This T cell receptor (beta chain) was observed in a study of cytomegalovirus exposure and HLA in healthy donors. Overall study: The 100 million to 140 million unique TCR beta sequences, from about 179 million T cells, were found by an earlier analysis. Study results and caveats: It was shown in a later analysis that HLA-associated TCR beta chains were more clonally expanded than other, equally common chains.

PCR amplification relied on 60 Vbeta primers (plus 13 Jbeta primers). TCRdb's copy holds only in-frame clones and misses some; the assay was immunoSEQ multiplex PCR. The data contain 110,000 or so clones, over 60% of them singletons. This clone showed up just a few times. The antigen is not known. Healthy bone marrow donors formed the donor group. This CDR3 spans 13 amino acids. The V end lost 6 bases, the J end lost 3 bases, and 11 bases lay between the germline ends. Germline-derived CDR1 and CDR2 are MNHEY and SMNVEV (reference sequence). V and J are TRBV27 and TRBJ1-2; D remains ambiguous. The sample was PBMCs. The receptor was isolated from a man aged 18 to 29 in good health and CMV-seropositive. The chain's CDR3 is CASSTGAYYGYTF. The CDR3 region has the DNA TGTGCCAGCAGCACCGGTGCCTACTATGGCTACACCTTC.